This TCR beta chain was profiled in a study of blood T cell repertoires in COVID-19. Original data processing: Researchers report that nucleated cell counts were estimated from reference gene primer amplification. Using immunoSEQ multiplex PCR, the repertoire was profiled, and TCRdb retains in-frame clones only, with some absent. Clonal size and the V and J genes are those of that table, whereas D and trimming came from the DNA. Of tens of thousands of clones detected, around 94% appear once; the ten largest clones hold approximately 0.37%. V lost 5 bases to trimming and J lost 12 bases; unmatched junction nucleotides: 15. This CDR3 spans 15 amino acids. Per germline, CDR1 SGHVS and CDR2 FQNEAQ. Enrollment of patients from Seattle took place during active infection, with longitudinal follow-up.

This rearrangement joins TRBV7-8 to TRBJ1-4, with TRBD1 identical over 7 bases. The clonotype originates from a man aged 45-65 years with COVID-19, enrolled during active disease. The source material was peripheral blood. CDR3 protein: CASSRREGATPELFF. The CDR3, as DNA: TGTGCCAGCAGCCGCCGGGAGGGGGCAACGCCAGAACTGTTTTTT.